One TCR beta chain is described in this entry. Its matching antigen is unknown. The data stem from a study of T cell repertoires in cytomegalovirus infection. The overall study: Well-studied HLA-B-restricted epitopes and recently identified HLA-C-restricted epitopes of CMV were both used in the study. Findings and limits, study-wide: HLA-C-restricted, CMV-specific TCR beta clonotypes were dominant ex vivo.

V gave up 3 bases and J gave up 6 bases; unmatched junction bases: 9. The CDR3 contains 16 residues. Germline V gene data show CDR1 as MNHEY and CDR2 as SMNVEV (reference sequence). TCRdb passed the reads through MiXCR, listing each CDR3 protein once. The sample holds hundreds of thousands of distinct CDR3 sequences, 30% to 40% seen once. The V and J genes are TRBV27 and TRBJ1-2; the match to TRBD1 covers 11 bases. This clonotype was sampled from a human donor in good health (CMV status not recorded). Some clones in this sample may be carry-over from other donors' samples. This material consisted of cultured PBMCs, taken from culture after CMV antigen stimulation. Here the CDR3 reads CASSFLPGTGGHGYTF. DNA of the CDR3: TGTGCCAGCAGTTTTCTCCCCGGGACAGGGGGACATGGCTACACCTTC.